The 10 T cell receptor beta chains listed next were all sequenced from one sample in a study of control samples from healthy donors and cancer patients. TCRdb's copy holds only in-frame clones and misses some; the assay was immunoSEQ multiplex PCR. The table lists approximately 170,000 clones, about 92% of them singletons. Material: blood. The origin of the receptors is a man younger than 45 in good health.

V is TRBV28 and J is TRBJ1-1, with D possibly TRBD1 on 6 matching bases. The length of the CDR3 is 14 residues. Germline loops: CDR1 MDHEN, CDR2 SYDVKM. Trimming took off 5 bases at V and 3 bases at J, with 13 bases between the two ends. The CDR3 spells CASSLGGRDTEAFF. CDR3 DNA sequence: TGTGCCAGCAGTCTGGGGGGGCGAGACACTGAAGCTTTCTTT.

The chain couples TRBV20-1 to TRBJ1-2; no definite D call. V gave up 3 bases and J gave up 4 bases, with 15 bases separating them. The CDR3 is 14 residues long. The germline V gene encodes CDR1 DFQATT and CDR2 SNEGSKA (reference sequence). DNA of the CDR3: TGCAGTGCTAGTCTGAAGGGAGGAGTCTATGGCTACACCTTC. It codes for CSASLKGGVYGYTF.

The rearrangement uses TRBV29-1 and TRBJ1-1; D gene ambiguous. The CDR3 sequence is 12 residues long. V was clipped by 7 bases and J by 1 base, with 10 bases between them. CDR1 SQVTM and CDR2 ANQGSEA come from the germline V gene. In nucleotides, the CDR3 is TGCAGCGCCCGGTGGGGGAACACTGAAGCTTTCTTT. Translating gives CSARWGNTEAFF.

The chain recombines TRBV20-1 with TRBJ2-7; maybe TRBD1 (6 bases). The CDR3 length is 11 residues. The germline V gene encodes CDR1 DFQATT and CDR2 SNEGSKA (reference sequence). V was trimmed by 4 bases and J by 4 bases, leaving 8 bases between them. The CDR3 bases are TGCAGTGCTACCGACAGGTACGAGCAGTACTTC. This encodes CSATDRYEQYF.

Remarks on this clone: The sample carries other DNA sequences with the same CDR3. The V call is TRBV5-1, the J call TRBJ2-7; 8 nucleotides line up with TRBD1. CDR1 is SGHRS and CDR2 is YFSETQ in the germline V gene. This CDR3 comprises 13 residues. The V segment lost 3 bases and the J segment 2 bases; nucleotides outside the gene matches: 1. In DNA form, the CDR3 reads TGCGCCAGCAGCTCGACAGGGGCCTACGAGCAGTACTTC. Encoded protein: CASSSTGAYEQYF.

The chain employs TRBV21-1 and TRBJ1-5. TRBV21-1 is termed a pseudogene. This CDR3 has 15 residues. The CDR3 spells CASNRDCDSNQPQHF. CDR3 coding DNA: TGTGCCAGCAACCGGGACTGCGATAGCAATCAGCCCCAGCATTTT.

This rearrangement joins TRBV6-5 to TRBJ1-2; TRBD1 matches 9 bases. V dropped 6 bases and J dropped 7; count of bases not matched to a gene: 3. The CDR3 has 12 residues. Per germline, CDR1 MNHEY and CDR2 SVGAGI. This CDR3 is CASSPGQGGYTF. CDR3 bases: TGTGCCAGCAGCCCGGGACAGGGTGGCTACACCTTC.

This clone was recorded once. This rearrangement joins TRBV10-2 to TRBJ1-2; D is undetermined. The CDR3 length is 13 residues. Trimming took 2 bases from V and 0 from J, leaving 4 bases between them. From germline, CDR1 is WSHSY and CDR2 SAAADI. The CDR3 coding sequence is TGCGCCAGCAGTGAGAGGCCTAACTATGGCTACACCTTC. Residues: CASSERPNYGYTF.

On this clone: The identical CDR3 is also encoded by other nucleotide sequences in the sample. The chain couples TRBV30 to TRBJ2-1, with 8 bases matching TRBD2. The CDR3 runs to 19 residues. V trimming: 0 bases; J trimming: 0 bases; junction bases outside the gene matches: 13. Germline-derived CDR1 and CDR2 are GTSNPN and SVGIG (reference sequence). CDR3 region: CAWSVSILAGSSSYNEQFF. CDR3 nucleotides: TGTGCCTGGAGTGTCTCCATCCTAGCGGGCTCCTCCTCCTACAATGAGCAGTTCTTC.

The J gene is TRBJ1-2, the V gene TRBV4-2; D unclear. CDR1 LGHNA and CDR2 YNFKEQ come from the germline V gene. Between the trimmed V and J ends, which lost 1 base and 7 bases, there was a span of 16 bases. This CDR3 comprises 15 residues. CDR3 protein: CASSQVVGGRSGYTF. The CDR3 DNA sequence: TGTGCCAGCAGCCAAGTCGTTGGAGGTCGGAGTGGCTACACCTTC.